This T cell receptor beta chain was identified in a study of shared clonotypes between healthy human individuals (dated by TCRdb to the early 2020s). With regard to the full study: A few men and a couple of women, aged 18 to 49 years, made up the cohort. For each donor, CD4 naive and CD4 memory were each given three plates, CD8 naive was given two plates, and CD8 memory was given one plate. To estimate repertoire size and how much clonotype sharing occurs between individuals, the study deeply sequenced the blood TCR repertoires of five healthy adults. To increase sequencing depth and limit assay-specific biases, TCR repertoire library preparation and sequencing were carried out by different laboratories using diverse techniques. Each donor's leukapheresis produced roughly between roughly 0.9 and 8.9 billion PBMCs.

Broad study findings and their caveats: Sampling was restricted to blood, and TCR repertoires in tissues likely differ from the TCR repertoires found in blood. Clonotypes shared by all four sorted-subset donors showed higher generation probabilities than non-shared clonotypes. When a handful of donors were compared, the shared fraction of clonotypes was about 5.2% for naive CD4, roughly 3.4% for naive CD8, roughly 2.3% for memory CD4, and 0.4% for memory CD8. Naive subsets generally had larger estimated clonotype richness than memory subsets did. Based on pairwise subsampling, the degree of clonotype sharing among donors was expected to be affected by sequencing depth. The genetic and exposure-history diversity represented was limited by the small number of donors. Rarefaction of sorted-subset datasets indicated incomplete sequencing despite the large sequencing depth.

Trimming at the junction amounts to 4 bases on V and 1 base on J, and the germline ends lie 7 bases apart. The CDR3 goes from the cysteine to the phenylalanine over 13 residues. Here the CDR3 DNA is all that survives: 39 bases in frame from base 1. Taken from the germline V gene, the CDR1 and CDR2 loops are SNHLY and FYNNEI. Using the deep immunoSEQ assay, TCR CDR3 regions were amplified from genomic DNA by multiplex PCR. Extracted genomic DNA from each cell subset was spread evenly across all wells of several immunoSEQ 96-well plates, with each plate serving as a replicate. For sorted subsets, about 200 ng genomic DNA, equal to some 30,000 T cell genomes, was loaded into each replicate PCR. The purified libraries were quantified using a Qubit 3.0 fluorometer, sized with a Bioanalyzer 2100, and then quantified again using the KAPA Library Quantification kit. Every immunoSEQ 96-well plate was sequenced on a dedicated single-read 150-cycle Illumina NextSeq 550 flow cell. The original pipeline was this. Because the immunoSEQ output held only junctional sequences and lacked quality scores, the filtering could not match the filtering applied to full-length reads. Sequences were annotated with PyIR, a Python wrapper for IgBLAST v1.9, using IMGT germline references to assign V/J genes and CDR3. Reads were removed for weak V/J assignments (E-value above 1e-6), missing CDR3, stop codons, out-of-frame junctions, or ambiguous translated residues. V3J clonotypes were defined by identical inferred V gene, J gene, and CDR3 amino acid sequence. To compute the percentage overlap between repertoires, the number of shared unique clonotypes was divided by the size of the smaller repertoire. Three approaches were used to assess repertoire richness: RTK rarefaction, the Chao1 estimator, and Recon v2.1 estimates of unobserved clonotypes. Generation probabilities for all TCRbeta clonotypes obtained by the gDNA method from several donors were computed using OLGA. Imported from immuneACCESS, the table was reduced by TCRdb to in-frame sequences with V and J called. These copies leave out some clones; in studies compared against another copy, an unresolved V gene accounts for under half, and the cause of the remainder is not known. V and J calls and clone size come straight from that table; D and trimming were deduced from the DNA. In all, the sample holds millions of clones, and approximately 93% of those were seen once. Of the sample, around 0.4% is held by the ten largest clones.

Details on this clone: Its antigen is currently not known. The sample holds no much larger clone one base away, and base qualities are not on file. Other DNA sequences from this sample encode an identical CDR3 as well.

Donors were healthy HIV-negative adults with no recently reported acute infections or vaccinations. Only Caucasian adults living in Nashville, Tennessee, USA were represented among the donors. CD4+ T cells were enriched by magnetic negative selection, after which naive cells were positively selected on CD45RA and the negative fraction was taken as the memory subset. After blood collection by leukapheresis, PBMCs were isolated using Ficoll-Histopaque density gradient centrifugation and then cryopreserved in the vapor phase of liquid nitrogen. Analytical flow cytometry was used to check the purity and quantity of every magnetically sorted T cell population. Genomic DNA was isolated from each sorted fraction and quantified by UV absorbance on a Nanodrop 2000c.

The origin of this receptor is a man aged 18-30 years in good health. Some clones in this sample may be carry-over from other donors' samples. The receptor chain draws on TRBV2 and TRBJ2-5, and TRBD2 may be the D gene, going by 6 matching bases. The sequencing sample was made of naive CD4+ T cells from PBMCs. The cell subset or site label, read with the paper, signifies: CD45RA+ positively selected. The CDR3 region reads CASSGEVQETQYF. The bases read TGTGCCAGCAGTGGGGAGGTCCAAGAGACCCAGTACTTC.